These 3 T cell receptor beta chains originate from one sample sequenced in a study of T cell changes during pregnancy in multiple sclerosis. Sequencing was performed with immunoSEQ multiplex PCR; in TCRdb, only in-frame clones are kept and a portion is missing. The sample lists 120,000 or so clones; over 85% were seen once. The specimen was peripheral blood, collected before pregnancy. These receptors originate from a female donor with multiple sclerosis, enrolled in a pregnancy study.

In DNA form, the CDR3 reads TGTGCCAGCGCACTAGCGGGAGGGGGGCAGTTCTTC. This gives the protein CASALAGGGQFF. The rearrangement joins TRBV6-6 to TRBJ2-1; 13 positions match TRBD2. The CDR3 runs 12 residues. V shed 8 bases and J 12 bases; nucleotides not matched to a gene: 4. From germline, CDR1 is MNHNY and CDR2 SVGAGI (reference sequence).

The chain employs TRBV7-9 and TRBJ2-2; maybe TRBD1 (6 bases). CDR1 is SEHNR, CDR2 FQNEAQ, per germline (reference sequence). The CDR3 has 16 residues. Deletions cut 1 base from V and 6 bases from J, with 15 bases between. The CDR3 DNA reads TGTGCCAGCAGCTTAGGGTCACAGGGTCTCGCCGGGGAGCTGTTTTTT. Amino acids: CASSLGSQGLAGELFF.

This chain links TRBV19 with TRBJ2-1; TRBD2 aligns across 7 bases. The CDR3 loop spans 15 amino acids. Per germline, CDR1 LNHDA and CDR2 SQIVND (reference sequence). The J segment lost 3 bases and the V segment lost 3 bases, leaving 5 bases of the junction unmatched. The DNA for the CDR3 is TGTGCCAGTAGTATTGGTAGCGGGTTCTACAATGAGCAGTTCTTC. Protein sequence: CASSIGSGFYNEQFF.